The 28 T cell receptor beta chains in this list originate from one sample, sequenced in a study of shared clonotypes between healthy human individuals. This table comes from immunoSEQ multiplex PCR, and its TCRdb copy is limited to in-frame clones, with some not included. Of around 700,000 clones listed, less than 80% are singletons. Material: memory CD4+ T cells sorted from blood. The sample's subset: CD45RA-negative fraction. These TCRs come from a woman younger than 45 in good health.

This chain connects TRBV9 to TRBJ2-6; possible D gene TRBD2, 5 bases. This CDR3 is built from 17 residues. In germline, CDR1 is SGDLS, CDR2 YYNGEE. Trimming removed 0 bases from V and 4 bases from J, with 14 bases in between. The CDR3 DNA reads as TGTGCCAGCAGCGTAGGAGTGCCCGGGAACGGGGCCAACGTCCTGACTTTC. Translation: CASSVGVPGNGANVLTF.

This rearrangement joins TRBV10-1 to TRBJ2-7; D is perhaps TRBD2 (5 bases). The V end was cut by 6 bases, the J end by 2 bases, with 17 bases between. CDR3 length equals 15 residues. Per the germline V gene, CDR1 is WNHNN and CDR2 is SYGVQD (reference sequence). This CDR3 reads CASSPTINKAYEQYF. CDR3 sequence (DNA): TGCGCCAGCAGCCCGACTATAAACAAAGCCTACGAGCAGTACTTC.

The chain is built from TRBV4-2 and TRBJ2-7; D uncertain. Trimming left V 0 bases short and J 5 bases short, with 8 bases between. This CDR3 has 13 amino acids. CDR1 and CDR2 (germline): LGHNA, YNFKEQ. The CDR3, as DNA: TGTGCCAGCAGCCAAGATCATGGAAACGAGCAGTACTTC. It is translated as CASSQDHGNEQYF.

The chain links TRBV28 to TRBJ1-2, with TRBD1 matching over 7 bases. The junction had 7 bases not matched to a gene; V was cut back by 10 bases and J by 2 bases. This CDR3 is 13 amino acids long. Germline-derived CDR1 and CDR2 are MDHEN and SYDVKM. CDR3 in DNA: TGTGCCATTTCGACAGGGACGAACTATGGCTACACCTTC. Amino acids: CAISTGTNYGYTF.

The rearrangement uses TRBV6-6 and TRBJ2-3; D is perhaps TRBD1 (5 bases). CDR1 is MNHNY and CDR2 is SVGAGI in the germline V gene (reference sequence). This CDR3 is built from 15 residues. Between the trimmed V and J ends, which lost 11 bases and 0 bases, there was a span of 18 bases. DNA of the CDR3: TGTGCCTCACAGGAGCACGCGGCAAGCACAGATACGCAGTATTTT. Protein sequence: CASQEHAASTDTQYF.

CDR3 protein: CASFGTASNQPQHF. The DNA for the CDR3 is TGTGCCAGTTTCGGGACAGCAAGCAATCAGCCCCAGCATTTT. The V gene is TRBV19, the J gene TRBJ1-5; 7 bases are a match to TRBD1. The V gene's germline CDR1 is LNHDA and CDR2 SQIVND (reference sequence). The CDR3 is 14 amino acids. The ends lost 8 bases at V and 1 base at J; junction bases unmatched: 5.

To note about this clone: The same CDR3 also results from other DNA sequences found in this sample. The chain uses TRBV9 and TRBJ2-3, with TRBD2 matching 7 bases. The germline CDR1 and CDR2 sequences are SGDLS and YYNGEE. J lost 3 bases, V lost 0 bases, and 4 bases had no gene match. The CDR3 runs to 15 residues. CDR3 sequence: CASSVGLAETDTQYF. DNA for the CDR3: TGTGCCAGCAGCGTAGGGCTAGCGGAGACAGATACGCAGTATTTT.

Notes on this clone: This CDR3 is also generated by other DNA sequences in the sample. The chain links TRBV2 to TRBJ2-7, with a possible D match to TRBD1 (5 bases). Trimming stripped 6 bases from V and 1 base from J, with 10 bases between. CDR1 SNHLY and CDR2 FYNNEI come from the germline V gene. This CDR3 region has 13 residues. The CDR3 nucleotides are TGTGCCAGCAGGGTGACAGATTCCTACGAGCAGTACTTC. Protein: CASRVTDSYEQYF. Together with reference TRBV2 and TRBJ2-7, the CDR3 gives the full variable domain: EPEVTQTPSHQVTQMGQEVILRCVPISNHLYFYWYRQILGQKVEFLVSFYNNEISEKSEIFDDQFSVERPDGSNFTLKIRSTKLEDSAMYFCASRVTDSYEQYFGPGTRLTVT.

The rearrangement links TRBV2 to TRBJ1-5; D call uncertain. Germline V gene sequence: CDR1 SNHLY, CDR2 FYNNEI. Trimming took off 5 bases at V and 12 bases at J, with 14 bases between the two ends. This CDR3 region has 12 residues. The CDR3 DNA is TGTGCCAGCAGTTTGGACCTATCCGGCCAGCATTTT. Its translation is CASSLDLSGQHF.

The chain couples TRBV5-1 to TRBJ2-7; 11 nucleotides align to TRBD2. The V segment lost 7 bases and the J segment 3 bases; nucleotides outside the gene matches: 3. CDR1 is SGHRS, CDR2 YFSETQ, per germline. The CDR3 sequence is 13 residues long. Here the CDR3 DNA reads TGCGCCAGCGCTAGCGGGAGGAGCTACGAGCAGTACTTC. Amino acid sequence: CASASGRSYEQYF.

This clone was counted once. This chain joins TRBV11-2 and TRBJ2-7; 7 positions agree with TRBD1. CDR1 is SGHAT, CDR2 FQNNGV, per germline. CDR3 length: 14 amino acids. With 5 bases clipped from V and 2 bases from J, the junction kept 6 bases outside the gene matches. The CDR3 DNA reads TGTGCCAGCAGCCGACAGGGTTGGACCTACGAGCAGTACTTC. As protein: CASSRQGWTYEQYF.

J is TRBJ2-1 and V is TRBV15; TRBD1 matches at 7 bases. The CDR3 runs 13 residues. The J segment lost 8 bases and the V segment lost 1 base, leaving 2 bases of the junction unmatched. Germline V CDR1 and CDR2: LNHNV, YYDKDF (reference sequence). The CDR3 spells CATSRAGGYEQFF. The CDR3 DNA reads TGTGCCACCAGCAGAGCAGGGGGTTATGAGCAGTTCTTC.

The V gene is TRBV5-4, the J gene TRBJ2-7; perhaps TRBD1 as D (5 bases). This CDR3 contains 14 residues. CDR1 is SGHNT, CDR2 YYREEE, per germline (reference sequence). Trimming removed 4 bases from V and 0 bases from J, with 11 bases in between. CDR3 bases: TGTGCCAGCAGCGGGGCCACATCCTCCTACGAGCAGTACTTC. Residues: CASSGATSSYEQYF.

The J gene is TRBJ2-7, the V gene TRBV7-2; TRBD1 matches at 11 bases. From germline, CDR1 is SGHTA and CDR2 FQGNSA. The trim removed 5 bases at V and 7 bases at J, leaving 10 bases unmatched. The CDR3 length is 15 residues. The CDR3 nucleotides are TGTGCCAGCAGCCCTATTGGACAGGGGGCTAGTGAGCAGTACTTC. This sequence encodes CASSPIGQGASEQYF.

This chain joins TRBV5-1 and TRBJ2-1; D possibly corresponds to TRBD1 (6 bases). V lost 0 bases and J 5 bases, leaving 12 bases between the germline ends. The germline V gene encodes CDR1 SGHRS and CDR2 YFSETQ. The CDR3 covers 15 residues. CDR3 DNA sequence: TGCGCCAGCAGCTTGGACCCGGGACAACACAATGAGCAGTTCTTC. Encoded protein: CASSLDPGQHNEQFF.

Turning to this clone: One base away lies a much larger clone, so this may be a sequencing read error. The chain uses TRBV6-4 and TRBJ2-5, with no clear D. Germline CDR1 and CDR2: MRHNA and SNTAGT. The CDR3 is 9 residues long. Trimming removed 6 bases from V and 5 bases from J, with 1 base in between. The CDR3 DNA reads TGTGCCAGCAGGGAGACCCAGTACTTC. Protein product: CASRETQYF.

The chain joins TRBV9 to TRBJ1-1; 10 bases align to TRBD1. Looked up from germline, CDR1 is SGDLS and CDR2 is YYNGEE. The CDR3 totals 17 residues. Trimming cost V 3 bases and J 2 bases; bases outside gene matches: 10. The CDR3 here is CASSARDRGMGNTEAFF. The CDR3 DNA reads as TGTGCCAGCAGCGCCCGGGACAGGGGAATGGGAAACACTGAAGCTTTCTTT. Together with reference TRBV9 and TRBJ1-1, the CDR3 gives the full variable domain: DSGVTQTPKHLITATGQRVTLRCSPRSGDLSVYWYQQSLDQGLQFLIQYYNGEERAKGNILERFSAQQFPDLHSELNLSSLELGDSALYFCASSARDRGMGNTEAFFGQGTRLTVV.

In its sample, this clone was seen many times. At the DNA level, this CDR3 is encoded by other sequences in the same sample as well. V gene TRBV25-1 combines with J gene TRBJ1-4, with D uncertain. Germline V lookup: CDR1 MGHDK, CDR2 SYGVNS. Trimming removed 5 bases at V and 7 bases at J, with 8 bases between. This CDR3 region has 12 residues. CDR3 loop: CASSLRGEKLFF. CDR3 coding DNA: TGTGCCAGCAGTTTGCGTGGTGAAAAACTGTTTTTT. The entire variable domain, with the rest obtained from reference TRBV25-1 and TRBJ1-4, is as follows: EADIYQTPRYLVIGTGKKITLECSQTMGHDKMYWYQQDPGMELHLIHYSYGVNSTEKGDLSSESTVSRIRTEHFPLTLESARPSHTSQYLCASSLRGEKLFFGSGTQLSVL.

V is TRBV9 and J is TRBJ2-2, with D hard to call. This CDR3 is 16 amino acids long. CDR1 SGDLS and CDR2 YYNGEE come from the germline V gene. Trimming stripped 0 bases from V and 2 bases from J, with 11 bases between. CDR3 bases: TGTGCCAGCAGCGTAGGCCAGCAGGTTAACACCGGGGAGCTGTTTTTT. It yields the protein CASSVGQQVNTGELFF.

The chain employs TRBV14 and TRBJ2-7; perhaps TRBD1 as D (6 bases). The V gene's germline CDR1 is SGHDN and CDR2 FVKESK. This CDR3 has 13 residues. Trimming took off 4 bases at V and 9 bases at J, with 16 bases between the two ends. In DNA, the CDR3 is TGTGCCAGCAGCCTTGACAGGACCGGCGGGCAGTACTTC. This translates into CASSLDRTGGQYF.

This chain joins TRBV28 and TRBJ2-1, with D perhaps being TRBD1 or TRBD2 (6 bases each). V was trimmed by 2 bases and J by 7 bases, leaving 15 bases between them. CDR1 and CDR2 (germline): MDHEN, SYDVKM. The CDR3 has 15 residues. The CDR3 bases are TGTGCCAGCAGTTTAGCCCCAGGGGAGGTAAATGAGCAGTTCTTC. Translated: CASSLAPGEVNEQFF.

This clone turned up a few times. The rearrangement joins TRBV11-3 to TRBJ1-2, with D perhaps TRBD1 (6 bases). This CDR3 has 15 amino acids. Between the trimmed V and J ends, which lost 0 bases and 3 bases, there was a span of 11 bases. CDR1 is SGHNT, CDR2 YENEEA, per germline. The CDR3 loop reads CASSLEGQMDYGYTF. The CDR3 region has the DNA TGTGCCAGCAGCTTAGAAGGACAGATGGACTATGGCTACACCTTC.

The sample holds a few counts of this clone. The chain is built from TRBV2 and TRBJ1-2; maybe TRBD1 (5 bases). Trimming cost V 4 bases and J 4 bases, with 13 bases left between them. The germline gives CDR1 SNHLY, CDR2 FYNNEI. This CDR3 contains 14 residues. The CDR3 sequence is CASSVPIDSYGYTF. CDR3 nucleotides: TGTGCCAGCAGTGTCCCGATCGACAGCTATGGCTACACCTTC.

The chain carries TRBV28 and TRBJ1-4; the D is unclear. The V and J ends lost 2 bases and 10 bases respectively, with 14 bases between them. Germline CDR1 reads MDHEN; CDR2 reads SYDVKM. This CDR3 is built from 14 residues. The CDR3 coding sequence is TGTGCCAGCAGTTTAAATGGCTCCAAGGGAAAACTGTTTTTT. Translating it yields CASSLNGSKGKLFF.

This chain uses TRBV27 with TRBJ2-2; 12 positions agree with TRBD1. The CDR3 is 15 residues long. In germline, CDR1 is MNHEY, CDR2 SMNVEV (reference sequence). Unmatched junction bases numbered 6, after V lost 6 bases and J lost 7 bases. CDR3 nucleotides: TGTGCCAGCAGATCGGGACAGGGGGCGGTCGGGGAGCTGTTTTTT. It codes for CASRSGQGAVGELFF.

The chain links TRBV11-2 to TRBJ2-7; D ambiguous. Germline-derived CDR1 and CDR2 are SGHAT and FQNNGV. V was cut by 4 bases and J by 3 bases, with 16 bases left in between. The CDR3 covers 15 residues. The CDR3 spells CASSYNHGPNYEQYF. For the CDR3, the DNA is TGTGCCAGCAGCTATAACCATGGACCAAACTACGAGCAGTACTTC.

V is TRBV28 and J is TRBJ1-2; D is undetermined. CDR1 MDHEN and CDR2 SYDVKM come from the germline V gene. This CDR3 contains 14 residues. V lost 3 bases and J lost 0, with 8 bases in between. CDR3 nucleotide sequence: TGTGCCAGCAGTTTGCAGGCCTCTAACTATGGCTACACCTTC. Its translation is CASSLQASNYGYTF.

The gene calls are TRBV19 and TRBJ2-6; D is perhaps TRBD2 (7 bases). Trimming removed 10 bases at V and 4 bases at J, with 26 bases between. In germline, CDR1 is LNHDA, CDR2 SQIVND (reference sequence). The CDR3 is 18 amino acids. As DNA, the CDR3 is TGTGCCACCCGCTGGAGGGGGGGCGCCCCGGAGGGGGCCAACGTCCTGACTTTC. Its translation is CATRWRGGAPEGANVLTF.